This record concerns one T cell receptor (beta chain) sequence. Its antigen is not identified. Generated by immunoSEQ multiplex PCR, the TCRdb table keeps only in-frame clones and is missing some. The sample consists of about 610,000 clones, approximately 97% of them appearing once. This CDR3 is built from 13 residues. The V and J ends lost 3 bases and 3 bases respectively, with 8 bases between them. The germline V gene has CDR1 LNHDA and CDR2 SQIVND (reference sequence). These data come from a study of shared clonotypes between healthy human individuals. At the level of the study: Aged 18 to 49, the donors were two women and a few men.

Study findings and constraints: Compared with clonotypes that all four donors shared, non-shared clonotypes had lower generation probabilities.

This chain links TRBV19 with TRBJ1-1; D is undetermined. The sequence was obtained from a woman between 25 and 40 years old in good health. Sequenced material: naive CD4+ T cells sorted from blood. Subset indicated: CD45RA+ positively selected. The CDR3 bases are TGTGCCAGTAGTATGGGGTTTTACACTGAAGCTTTCTTT. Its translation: CASSMGFYTEAFF.